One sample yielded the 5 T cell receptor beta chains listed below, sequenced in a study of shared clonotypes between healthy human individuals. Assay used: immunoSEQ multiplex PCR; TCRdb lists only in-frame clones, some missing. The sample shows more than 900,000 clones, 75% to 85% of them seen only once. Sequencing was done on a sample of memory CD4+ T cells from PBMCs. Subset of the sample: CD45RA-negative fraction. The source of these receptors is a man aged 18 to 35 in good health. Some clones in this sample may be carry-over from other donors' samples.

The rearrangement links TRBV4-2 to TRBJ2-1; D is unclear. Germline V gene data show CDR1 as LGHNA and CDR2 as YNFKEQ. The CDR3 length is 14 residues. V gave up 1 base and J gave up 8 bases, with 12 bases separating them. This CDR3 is CASSQGNSGDEQFF. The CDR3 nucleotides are TGTGCCAGCAGCCAAGGTAATTCGGGCGATGAGCAGTTCTTC.

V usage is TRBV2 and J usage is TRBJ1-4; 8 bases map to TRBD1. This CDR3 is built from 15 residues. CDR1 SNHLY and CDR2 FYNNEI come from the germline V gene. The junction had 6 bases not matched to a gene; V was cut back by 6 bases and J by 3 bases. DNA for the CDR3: TGTGCCAGCAGCGGCACAGGGGGAGCTAATGAAAAACTGTTTTTT. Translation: CASSGTGGANEKLFF.

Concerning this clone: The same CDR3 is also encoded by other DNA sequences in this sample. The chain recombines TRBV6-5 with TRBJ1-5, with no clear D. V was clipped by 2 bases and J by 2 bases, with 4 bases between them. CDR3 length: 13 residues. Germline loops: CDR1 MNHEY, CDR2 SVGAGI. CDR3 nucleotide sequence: TGTGCCAGCAGTTACCAGGGCAATCAGCCCCAGCATTTT. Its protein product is CASSYQGNQPQHF.

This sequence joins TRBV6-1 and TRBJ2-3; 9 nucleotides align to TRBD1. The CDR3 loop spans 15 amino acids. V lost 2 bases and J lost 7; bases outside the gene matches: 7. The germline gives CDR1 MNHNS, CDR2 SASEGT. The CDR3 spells CASSEYRDRENTQYF. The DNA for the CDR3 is TGTGCCAGCAGTGAATACCGGGACAGGGAAAATACGCAGTATTTT.

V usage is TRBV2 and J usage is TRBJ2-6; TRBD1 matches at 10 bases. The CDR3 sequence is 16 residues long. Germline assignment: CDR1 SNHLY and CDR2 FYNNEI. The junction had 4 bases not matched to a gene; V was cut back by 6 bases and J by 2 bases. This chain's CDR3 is CASRRDRGTGANVLTF. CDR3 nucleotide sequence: TGTGCCAGCAGGCGGGACAGGGGAACTGGGGCCAACGTCCTGACTTTC.